This T cell receptor (beta chain) was profiled in a study of cytomegalovirus exposure and HLA in healthy donors. This PCR relied on a set of 60 Vbeta primers and 13 Jbeta primers. Clones were sequenced by immunoSEQ multiplex PCR, and TCRdb holds only the in-frame ones, with some missing. The table includes roughly 70,000 clones, around 66% detected once. Study-level results: Fewer N-insertions (relative to the roughly 610-donor mean) were reportedly seen in an Asian-associated ancestry cluster in a later analysis.

This clone was seen a single time. Its target is unknown. The germline V and J ends were trimmed by 6 bases and 5 bases, with 11 bases remaining between them. CDR3 size: 12 residues. CDR1 WNHNN and CDR2 SYGVQD come from the germline V gene (reference sequence). What was sequenced was PBMCs. The sequence derives from a male donor in good health and CMV-seropositive. The V gene is TRBV10-1, the J gene TRBJ2-7; TRBD1 is a possible D gene (6 bases). The CDR3 is CASSSRTDEQYF. The CDR3, as DNA: TGCGCCAGCAGCTCCAGGACAGACGAGCAGTACTTC.